This TCR beta chain was sequenced in a study of blood T cells in healthy people across ages. General study results and limits: A strong correlation between TCR beta diversity and naive T cell percentage was seen. Diversity estimated from one million T cells was considered an underestimate. Per million T cells, TCR beta diversity dropped about linearly as age rose. Expanded clonotype shifts may have been confounded, as the donors had an unknown CMV status.

Comments on this clonotype: Its antigen is not known.

V gave up 6 bases and J gave up 1 base, with 11 bases separating them. Germline V gene data show CDR1 as ENHRY and CDR2 as SYGVKD. The CDR3 extends over 14 amino acids. Primed by a sample-barcoded 5' primer and a J-beta primer mix, a second PCR proceeded for 7 to 11 cycles. TCRdb called the 5' RACE reads again in MiXCR, with one record for every CDR3 protein. The data show 1,300,000 or so distinct CDR3 sequences, around 59% seen once. Specimen: blood. The TCR originated in a young man in good health. The rearrangement uses TRBV10-3 and TRBJ2-3; D call uncertain. The CDR3 loop is CAIRVGQGTDTQYF. Here the CDR3 DNA reads TGTGCCATCAGGGTCGGGCAAGGCACAGATACGCAGTATTTT.